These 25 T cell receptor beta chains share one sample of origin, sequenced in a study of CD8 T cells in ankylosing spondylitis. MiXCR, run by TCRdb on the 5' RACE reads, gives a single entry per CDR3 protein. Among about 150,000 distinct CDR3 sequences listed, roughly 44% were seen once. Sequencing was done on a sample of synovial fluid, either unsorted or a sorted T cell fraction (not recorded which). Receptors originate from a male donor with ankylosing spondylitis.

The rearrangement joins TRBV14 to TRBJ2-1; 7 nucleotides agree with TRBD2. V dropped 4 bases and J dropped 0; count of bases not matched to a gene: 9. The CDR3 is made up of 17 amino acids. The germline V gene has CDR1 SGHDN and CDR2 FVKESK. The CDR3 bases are TGTGCCAGCAGCCCCCGCGCGGGGGACGACTCCTACAATGAGCAGTTCTTC. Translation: CASSPRAGDDSYNEQFF. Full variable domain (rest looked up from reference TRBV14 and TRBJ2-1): EAGVTQFPSHSVIEKGQTVTLRCDPISGHDNLYWYRRVMGKEIKFLLHFVKESKQDESGMPNNRFLAERTGGTYSTLKVQPAELEDSGVYFCASSPRAGDDSYNEQFFGPGTRLTVL.

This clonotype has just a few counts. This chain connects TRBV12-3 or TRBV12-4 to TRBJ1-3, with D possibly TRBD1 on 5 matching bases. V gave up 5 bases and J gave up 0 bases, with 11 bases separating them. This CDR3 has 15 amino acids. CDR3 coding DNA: TGTGCCAGCAGTACACCTGGGGGCTCTGGAAACACCATATATTTT. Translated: CASSTPGGSGNTIYF.

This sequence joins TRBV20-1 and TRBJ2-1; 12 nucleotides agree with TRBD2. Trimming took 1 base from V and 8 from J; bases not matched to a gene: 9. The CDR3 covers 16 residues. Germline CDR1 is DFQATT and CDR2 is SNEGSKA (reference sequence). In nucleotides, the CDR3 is TGCAGTGCTAGAGTTCTAGCGGGGGGGCGTATTGATGAGCAGTTCTTC. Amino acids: CSARVLAGGRIDEQFF.

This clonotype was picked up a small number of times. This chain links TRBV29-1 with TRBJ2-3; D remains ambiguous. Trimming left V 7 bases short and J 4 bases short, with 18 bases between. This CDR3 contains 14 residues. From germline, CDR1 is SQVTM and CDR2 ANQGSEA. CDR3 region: CSASPGSLADTQYF. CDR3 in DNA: TGCAGCGCTTCACCAGGATCTCTTGCAGATACGCAGTATTTT.

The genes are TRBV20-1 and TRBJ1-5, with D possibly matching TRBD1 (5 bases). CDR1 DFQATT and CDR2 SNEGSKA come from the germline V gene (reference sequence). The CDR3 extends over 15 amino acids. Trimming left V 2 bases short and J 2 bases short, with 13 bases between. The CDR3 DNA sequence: TGCAGTGCTAGAAGGGGAGGGTCGGGCAATCAGCCCCAGCATTTT. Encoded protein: CSARRGGSGNQPQHF.

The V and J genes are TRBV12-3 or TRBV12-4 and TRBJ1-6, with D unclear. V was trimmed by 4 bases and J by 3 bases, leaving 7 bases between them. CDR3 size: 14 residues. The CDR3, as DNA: TGTGCCAGCAGTTGGTACCACTATAATTCACCCCTCCACTTT. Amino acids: CASSWYHYNSPLHF.

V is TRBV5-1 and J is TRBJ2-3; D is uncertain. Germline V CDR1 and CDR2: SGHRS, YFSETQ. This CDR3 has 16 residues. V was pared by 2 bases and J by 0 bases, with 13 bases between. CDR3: CASSFDLQTSTDTQYF. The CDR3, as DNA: TGCGCCAGCAGCTTTGATTTACAGACCAGCACAGATACGCAGTATTTT.

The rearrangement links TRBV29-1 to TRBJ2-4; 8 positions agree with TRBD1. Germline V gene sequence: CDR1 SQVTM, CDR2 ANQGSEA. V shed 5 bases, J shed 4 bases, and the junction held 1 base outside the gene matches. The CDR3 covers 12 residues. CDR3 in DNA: TGCAGCGTTAGGACAGGGAAAAACATTCAGTACTTC. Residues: CSVRTGKNIQYF. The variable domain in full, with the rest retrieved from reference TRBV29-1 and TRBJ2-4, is SAVISQKPSRDICQRGTSLTIQCQVDSQVTMMFWYRQQPGQSLTLIATANQGSEATYESGFVIDKFPISRPNLTFSTLTVSNMSPEDSSIYLCSVRTGKNIQYFGAGTRLSVL.

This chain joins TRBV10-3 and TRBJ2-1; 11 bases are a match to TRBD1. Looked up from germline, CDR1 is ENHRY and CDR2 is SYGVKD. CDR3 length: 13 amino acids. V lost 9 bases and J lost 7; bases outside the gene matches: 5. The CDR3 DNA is TGTGCCATTTGGACAGGGGGCGGGAATGAGCAGTTCTTC. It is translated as CAIWTGGGNEQFF.

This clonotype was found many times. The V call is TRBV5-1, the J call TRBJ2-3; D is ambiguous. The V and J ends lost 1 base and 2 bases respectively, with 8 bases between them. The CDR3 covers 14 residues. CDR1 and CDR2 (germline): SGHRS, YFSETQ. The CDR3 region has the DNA TGCGCCAGCAGCTTGTCGGGCCCCACAGATACGCAGTATTTT. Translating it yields CASSLSGPTDTQYF.

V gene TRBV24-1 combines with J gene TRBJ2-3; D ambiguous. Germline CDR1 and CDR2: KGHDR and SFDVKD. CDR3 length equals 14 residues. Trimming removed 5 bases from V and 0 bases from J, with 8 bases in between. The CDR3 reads CATSGLVSTDTQYF. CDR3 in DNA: TGTGCCACCAGTGGATTAGTAAGCACAGATACGCAGTATTTT.

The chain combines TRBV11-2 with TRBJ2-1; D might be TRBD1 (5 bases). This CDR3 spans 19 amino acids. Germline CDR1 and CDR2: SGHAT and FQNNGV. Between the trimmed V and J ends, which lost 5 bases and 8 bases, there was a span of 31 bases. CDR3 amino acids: CASSPPGFYPPPDNDEQFF. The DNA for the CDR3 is TGTGCCAGCAGCCCCCCAGGGTTTTATCCCCCTCCCGACAATGATGAGCAGTTCTTC.

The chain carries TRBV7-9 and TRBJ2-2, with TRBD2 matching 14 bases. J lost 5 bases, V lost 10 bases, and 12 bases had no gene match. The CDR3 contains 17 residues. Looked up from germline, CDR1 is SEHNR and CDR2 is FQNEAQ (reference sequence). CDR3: CATLGRTSGRNTGELFF. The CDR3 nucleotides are TGTGCCACCCTTGGGAGGACTAGCGGGAGGAATACCGGGGAGCTGTTTTTT.

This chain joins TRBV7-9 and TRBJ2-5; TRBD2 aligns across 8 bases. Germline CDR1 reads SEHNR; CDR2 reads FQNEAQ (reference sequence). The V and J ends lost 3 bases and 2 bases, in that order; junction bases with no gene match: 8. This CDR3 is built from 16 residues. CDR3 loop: CASSFPSGPEQETQYF. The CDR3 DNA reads TGTGCCAGCAGCTTTCCTAGCGGGCCCGAACAAGAGACCCAGTACTTC.

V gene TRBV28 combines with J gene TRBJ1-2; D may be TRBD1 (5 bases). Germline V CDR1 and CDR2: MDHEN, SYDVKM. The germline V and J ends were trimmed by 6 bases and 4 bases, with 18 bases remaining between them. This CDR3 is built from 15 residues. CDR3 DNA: TGTGCCAGCAGCTATCTCTGGGACGACTTCTATGGCTACACCTTC. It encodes CASSYLWDDFYGYTF.

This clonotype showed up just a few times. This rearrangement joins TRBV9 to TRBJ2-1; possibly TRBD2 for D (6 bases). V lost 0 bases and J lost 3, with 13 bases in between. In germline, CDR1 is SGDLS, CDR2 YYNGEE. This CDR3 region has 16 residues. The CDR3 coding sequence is TGTGCCAGCAGCGTAGTTTTTTCTAGCGACTACAATGAGCAGTTCTTC. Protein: CASSVVFSSDYNEQFF.

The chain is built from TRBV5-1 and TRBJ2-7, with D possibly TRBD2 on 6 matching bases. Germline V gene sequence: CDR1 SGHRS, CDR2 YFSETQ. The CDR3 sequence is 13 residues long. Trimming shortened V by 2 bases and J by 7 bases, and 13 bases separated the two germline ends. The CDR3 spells CASSFGTPGEQYF. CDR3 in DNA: TGCGCCAGCAGCTTCGGGACTCCGGGGGAGCAGTACTTC.

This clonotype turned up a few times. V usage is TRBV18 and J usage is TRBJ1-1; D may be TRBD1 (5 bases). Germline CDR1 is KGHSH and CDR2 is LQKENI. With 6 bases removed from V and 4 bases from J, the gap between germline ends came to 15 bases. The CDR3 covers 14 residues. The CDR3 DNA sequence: TGTGCCAGCTCTCTCCGGGGCCAGGCCACTGAAGCTTTCTTT. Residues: CASSLRGQATEAFF.

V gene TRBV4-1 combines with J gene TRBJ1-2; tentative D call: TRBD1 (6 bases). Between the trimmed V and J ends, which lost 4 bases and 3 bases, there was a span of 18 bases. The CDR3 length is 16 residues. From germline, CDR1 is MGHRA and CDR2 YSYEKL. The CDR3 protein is CASSPQPGGPHYGYTF. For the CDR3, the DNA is TGCGCCAGCAGCCCTCAGCCGGGGGGGCCCCACTATGGCTACACCTTC.

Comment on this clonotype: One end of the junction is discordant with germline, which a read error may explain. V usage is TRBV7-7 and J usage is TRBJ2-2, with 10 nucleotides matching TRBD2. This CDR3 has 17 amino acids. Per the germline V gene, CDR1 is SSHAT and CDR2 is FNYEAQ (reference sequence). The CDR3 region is CASSEDSGGANTGELFF. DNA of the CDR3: TGTGCTAGCAGCGAGGACAGCGGGGGGGCTAACACCGGGGAGCTGTTTTTT.

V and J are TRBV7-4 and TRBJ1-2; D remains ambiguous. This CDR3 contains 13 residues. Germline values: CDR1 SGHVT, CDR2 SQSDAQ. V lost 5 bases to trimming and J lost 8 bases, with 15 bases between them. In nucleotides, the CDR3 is TGTGCCAGCAGCCCACGTGGGAGACGAGGCTACACCTTC. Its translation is CASSPRGRRGYTF. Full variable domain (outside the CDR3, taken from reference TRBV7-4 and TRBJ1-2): GAGVSQSPRYKVAKRGRDVALRCDSISGHVTLYWYRQTLGQGSEVLTYSQSDAQRDKSGRPSGRFSAERPERSVSTLKIQRTEQGDSAVYLCASSPRGRRGYTFGSGTRLTVV.

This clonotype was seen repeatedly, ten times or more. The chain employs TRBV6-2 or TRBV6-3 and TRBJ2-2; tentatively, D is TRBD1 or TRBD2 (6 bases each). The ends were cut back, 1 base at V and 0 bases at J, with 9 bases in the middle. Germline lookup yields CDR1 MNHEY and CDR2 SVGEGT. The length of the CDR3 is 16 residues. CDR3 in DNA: TGTGCCAGCAGTTACTGGGGGGCCGCGAACACCGGGGAGCTGTTTTTT. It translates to CASSYWGAANTGELFF.

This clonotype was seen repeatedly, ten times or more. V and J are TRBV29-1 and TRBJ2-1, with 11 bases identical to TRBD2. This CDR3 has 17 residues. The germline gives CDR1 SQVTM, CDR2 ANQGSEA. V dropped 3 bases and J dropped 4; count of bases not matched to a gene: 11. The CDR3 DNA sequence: TGCAGCGTTGATAGGCTAGCGGGAGGCGACAAATACAATGAGCAGTTCTTC. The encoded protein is CSVDRLAGGDKYNEQFF.

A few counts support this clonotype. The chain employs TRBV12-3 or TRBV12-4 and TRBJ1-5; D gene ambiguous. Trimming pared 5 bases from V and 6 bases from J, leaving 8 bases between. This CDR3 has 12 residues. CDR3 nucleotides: TGTGCCAGCAGTGGCGATAGTCAGCCCCAGCATTTT. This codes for CASSGDSQPQHF.

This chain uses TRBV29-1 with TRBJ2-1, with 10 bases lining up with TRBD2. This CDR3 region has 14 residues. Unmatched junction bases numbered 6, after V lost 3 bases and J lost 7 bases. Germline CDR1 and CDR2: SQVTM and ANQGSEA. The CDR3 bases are TGCAGCGTTGAGGGAGCGGGAGGGTTAAATGAGCAGTTCTTC. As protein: CSVEGAGGLNEQFF.